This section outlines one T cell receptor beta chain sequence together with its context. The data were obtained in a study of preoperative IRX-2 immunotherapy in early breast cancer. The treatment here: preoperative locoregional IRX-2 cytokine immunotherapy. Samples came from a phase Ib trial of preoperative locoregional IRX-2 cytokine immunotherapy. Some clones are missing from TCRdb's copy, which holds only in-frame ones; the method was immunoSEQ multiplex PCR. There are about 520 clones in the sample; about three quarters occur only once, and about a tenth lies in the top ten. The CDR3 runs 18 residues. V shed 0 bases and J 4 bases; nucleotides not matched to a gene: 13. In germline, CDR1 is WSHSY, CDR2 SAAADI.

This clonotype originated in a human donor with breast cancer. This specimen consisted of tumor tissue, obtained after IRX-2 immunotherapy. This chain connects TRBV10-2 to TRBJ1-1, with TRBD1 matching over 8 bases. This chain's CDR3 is CASSESWGVRGRVTEAFF. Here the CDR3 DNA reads TGCGCCAGCAGTGAGTCGTGGGGTGTCAGGGGGCGGGTCACTGAAGCTTTCTTT.